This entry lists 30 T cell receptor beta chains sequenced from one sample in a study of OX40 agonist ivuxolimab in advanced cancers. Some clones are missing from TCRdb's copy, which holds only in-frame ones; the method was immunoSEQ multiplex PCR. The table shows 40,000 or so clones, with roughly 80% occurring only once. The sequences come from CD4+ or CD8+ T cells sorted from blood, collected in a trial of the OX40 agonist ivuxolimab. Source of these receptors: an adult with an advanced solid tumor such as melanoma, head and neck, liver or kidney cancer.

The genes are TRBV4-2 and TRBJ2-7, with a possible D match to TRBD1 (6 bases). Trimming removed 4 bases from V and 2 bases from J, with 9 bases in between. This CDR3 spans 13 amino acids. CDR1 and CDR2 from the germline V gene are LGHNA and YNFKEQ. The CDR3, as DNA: TGTGCCAGCAGCCGGGACACTACCTACGAGCAGTACTTC. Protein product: CASSRDTTYEQYF.

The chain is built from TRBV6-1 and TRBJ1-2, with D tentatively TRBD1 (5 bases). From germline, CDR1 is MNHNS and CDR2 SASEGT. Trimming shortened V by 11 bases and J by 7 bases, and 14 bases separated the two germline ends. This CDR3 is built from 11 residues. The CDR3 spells CAAESGRGYTF. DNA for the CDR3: TGTGCCGCGGAATCGGGACGTGGCTACACCTTC.

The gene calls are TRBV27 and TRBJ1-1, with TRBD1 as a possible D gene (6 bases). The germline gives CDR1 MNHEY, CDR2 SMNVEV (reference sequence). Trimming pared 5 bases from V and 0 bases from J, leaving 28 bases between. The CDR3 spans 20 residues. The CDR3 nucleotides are TGTGCCAGCAGTCTCAATTCACAATCATGGGGGCGTTACATGAACACTGAAGCTTTCTTT. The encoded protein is CASSLNSQSWGRYMNTEAFF.

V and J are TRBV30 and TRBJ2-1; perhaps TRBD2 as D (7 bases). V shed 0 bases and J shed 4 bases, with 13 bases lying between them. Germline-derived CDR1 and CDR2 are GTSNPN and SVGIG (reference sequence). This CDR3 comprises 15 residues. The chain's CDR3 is CAWSVSEGGYNEQFF. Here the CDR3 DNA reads TGTGCCTGGAGTGTGAGCGAGGGGGGGTACAATGAGCAGTTCTTC.

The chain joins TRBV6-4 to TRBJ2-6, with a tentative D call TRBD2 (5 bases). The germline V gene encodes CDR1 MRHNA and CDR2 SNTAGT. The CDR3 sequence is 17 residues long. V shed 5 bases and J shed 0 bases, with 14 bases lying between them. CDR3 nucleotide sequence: TGTGCCAGCAGTCCGGCCATCGGGGTCTCTGGGGCCAACGTCCTGACTTTC. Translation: CASSPAIGVSGANVLTF.

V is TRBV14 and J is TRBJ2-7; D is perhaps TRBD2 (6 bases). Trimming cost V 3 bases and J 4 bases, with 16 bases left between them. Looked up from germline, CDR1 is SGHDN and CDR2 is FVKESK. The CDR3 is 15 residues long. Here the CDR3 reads CASSHLAGRSYEQYF. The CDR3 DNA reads TGTGCCAGCAGCCACTTGGCGGGACGATCGTACGAGCAGTACTTC.

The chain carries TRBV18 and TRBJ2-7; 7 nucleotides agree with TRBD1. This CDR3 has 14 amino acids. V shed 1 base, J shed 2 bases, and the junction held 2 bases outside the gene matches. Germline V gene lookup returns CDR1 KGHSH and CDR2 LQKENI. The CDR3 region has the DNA TGTGCCAGCTCACCACAGGGGGCTGCCTACGAGCAGTACTTC. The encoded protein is CASSPQGAAYEQYF.

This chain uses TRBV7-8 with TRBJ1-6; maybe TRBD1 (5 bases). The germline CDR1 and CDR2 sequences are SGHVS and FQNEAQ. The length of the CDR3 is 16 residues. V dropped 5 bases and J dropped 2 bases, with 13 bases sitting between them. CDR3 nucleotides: TGTGCCAGCAGCGCCCAGGGTAGGGCCTATAATTCACCCCTCCACTTT. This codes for CASSAQGRAYNSPLHF.

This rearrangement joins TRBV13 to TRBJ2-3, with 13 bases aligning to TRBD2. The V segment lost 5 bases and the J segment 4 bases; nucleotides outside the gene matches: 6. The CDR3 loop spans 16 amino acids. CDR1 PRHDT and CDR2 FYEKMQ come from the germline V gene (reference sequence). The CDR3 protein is CASSLRLAGGADTQYF. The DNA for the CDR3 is TGTGCCAGCAGCCTCCGACTAGCGGGGGGTGCAGATACGCAGTATTTT.

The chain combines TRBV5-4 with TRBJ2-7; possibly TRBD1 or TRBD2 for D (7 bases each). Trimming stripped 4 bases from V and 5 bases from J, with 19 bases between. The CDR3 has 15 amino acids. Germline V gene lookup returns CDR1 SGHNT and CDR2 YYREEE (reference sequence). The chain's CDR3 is CASSPEGAGGDEQYF. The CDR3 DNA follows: TGTGCCAGCAGCCCCGAAGGGGCAGGGGGGGACGAGCAGTACTTC.

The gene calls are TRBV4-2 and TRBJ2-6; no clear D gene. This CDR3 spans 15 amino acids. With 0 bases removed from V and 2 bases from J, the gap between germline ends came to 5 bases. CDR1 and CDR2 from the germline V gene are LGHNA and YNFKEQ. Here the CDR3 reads CASSQETAGANVLTF. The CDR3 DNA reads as TGTGCCAGCAGCCAAGAAACAGCTGGGGCCAACGTCCTGACTTTC.

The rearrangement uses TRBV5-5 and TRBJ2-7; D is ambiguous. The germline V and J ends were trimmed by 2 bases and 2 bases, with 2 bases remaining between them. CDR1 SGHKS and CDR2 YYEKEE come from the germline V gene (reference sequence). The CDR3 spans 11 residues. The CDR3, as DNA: TGTGCCAGCAGCTTTGCCTACGAGCAGTACTTC. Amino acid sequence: CASSFAYEQYF. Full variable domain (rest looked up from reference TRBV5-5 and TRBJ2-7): DAGVTQSPTHLIKTRGQQVTLRCSPISGHKSVSWYQQVLGQGPQFIFQYYEKEERGRGNFPDRFSARQFPNYSSELNVNALLLGDSALYLCASSFAYEQYFGPGTRLTVT.

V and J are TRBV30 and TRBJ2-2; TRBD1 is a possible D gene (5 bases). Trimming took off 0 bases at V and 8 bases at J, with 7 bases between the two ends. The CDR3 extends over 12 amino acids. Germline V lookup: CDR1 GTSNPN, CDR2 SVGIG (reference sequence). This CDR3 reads CAWSVQGGELFF. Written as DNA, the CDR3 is TGTGCCTGGAGTGTTCAGGGAGGGGAGCTGTTTTTT.

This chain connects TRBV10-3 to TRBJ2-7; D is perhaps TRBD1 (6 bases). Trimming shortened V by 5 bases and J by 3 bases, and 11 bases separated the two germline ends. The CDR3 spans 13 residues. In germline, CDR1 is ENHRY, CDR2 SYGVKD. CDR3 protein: CAISPGHNYEQYF. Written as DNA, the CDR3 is TGTGCCATCAGTCCGGGACACAACTACGAGCAGTACTTC.

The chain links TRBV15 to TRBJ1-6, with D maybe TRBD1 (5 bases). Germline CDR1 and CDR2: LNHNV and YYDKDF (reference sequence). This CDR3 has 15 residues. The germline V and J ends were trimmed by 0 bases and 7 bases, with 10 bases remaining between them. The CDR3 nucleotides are TGTGCCACCAGCAGAGATCAGGGAGGCAATTCACCCCTCCACTTT. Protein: CATSRDQGGNSPLHF.

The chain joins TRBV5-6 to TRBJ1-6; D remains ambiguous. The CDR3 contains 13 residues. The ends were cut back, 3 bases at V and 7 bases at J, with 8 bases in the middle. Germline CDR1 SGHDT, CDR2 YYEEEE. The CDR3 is CASSSDPNSPLHF. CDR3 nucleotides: TGTGCCAGCAGCTCGGACCCGAATTCACCCCTCCACTTT. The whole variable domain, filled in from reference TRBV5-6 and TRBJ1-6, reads DAGVTQSPTHLIKTRGQQVTLRCSPKSGHDTVSWYQQALGQGPQFIFQYYEEEERQRGNFPDRFSGHQFPNYSSELNVNALLLGDSALYLCASSSDPNSPLHFGNGTRLTVT.

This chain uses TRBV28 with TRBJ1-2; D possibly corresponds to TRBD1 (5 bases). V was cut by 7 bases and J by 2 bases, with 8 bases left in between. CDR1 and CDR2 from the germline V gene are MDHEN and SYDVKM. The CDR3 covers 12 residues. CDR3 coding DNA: TGTGCCAGCACGACAGTCAACTATGGCTACACCTTC. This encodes CASTTVNYGYTF.

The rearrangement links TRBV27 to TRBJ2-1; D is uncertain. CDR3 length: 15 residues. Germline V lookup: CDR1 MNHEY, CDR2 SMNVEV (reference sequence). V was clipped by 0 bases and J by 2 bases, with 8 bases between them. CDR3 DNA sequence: TGTGCCAGCAGTTTATCTCGGAAGACCTACAATGAGCAGTTCTTC. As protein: CASSLSRKTYNEQFF.

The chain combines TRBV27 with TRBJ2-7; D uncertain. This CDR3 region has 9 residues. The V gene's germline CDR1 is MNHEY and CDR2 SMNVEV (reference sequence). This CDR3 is CASSLKDLV. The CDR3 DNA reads TGTGCCAGCAGTTTAAAGGATTTGGTC.

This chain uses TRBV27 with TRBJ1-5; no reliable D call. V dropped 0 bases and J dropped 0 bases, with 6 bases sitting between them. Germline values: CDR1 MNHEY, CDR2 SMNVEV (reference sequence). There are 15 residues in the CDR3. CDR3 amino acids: CASSLSAYSNQPQHF. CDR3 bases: TGTGCCAGCAGTTTATCTGCATATAGCAATCAGCCCCAGCATTTT.

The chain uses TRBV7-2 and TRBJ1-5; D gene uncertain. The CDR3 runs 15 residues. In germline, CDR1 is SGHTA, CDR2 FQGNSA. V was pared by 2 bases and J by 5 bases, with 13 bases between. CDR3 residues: CASSLTGTSYQPQHF. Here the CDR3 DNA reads TGTGCCAGCAGCTTAACCGGAACTAGTTATCAGCCCCAGCATTTT.

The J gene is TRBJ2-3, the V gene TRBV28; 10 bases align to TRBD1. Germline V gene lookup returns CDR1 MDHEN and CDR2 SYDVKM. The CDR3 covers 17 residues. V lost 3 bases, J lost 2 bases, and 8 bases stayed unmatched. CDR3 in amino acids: CASSFPGQGTFTDTQYF. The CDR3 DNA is TGTGCCAGCAGTTTCCCGGGACAGGGGACGTTCACAGATACGCAGTATTTT.

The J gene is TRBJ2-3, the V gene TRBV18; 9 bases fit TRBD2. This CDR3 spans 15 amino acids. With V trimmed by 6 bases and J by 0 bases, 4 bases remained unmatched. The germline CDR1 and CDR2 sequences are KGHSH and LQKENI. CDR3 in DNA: TGTGCCAGCTCCAGGACTAGCGCAAGCACAGATACGCAGTATTTT. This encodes CASSRTSASTDTQYF.

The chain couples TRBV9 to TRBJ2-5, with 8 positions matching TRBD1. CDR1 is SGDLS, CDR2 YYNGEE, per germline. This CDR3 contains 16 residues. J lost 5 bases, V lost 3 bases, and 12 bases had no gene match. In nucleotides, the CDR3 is TGTGCCAGCAGCGCCCTCCCTGACAGGGGCAGGGAGACCCAGTACTTC. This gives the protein CASSALPDRGRETQYF.

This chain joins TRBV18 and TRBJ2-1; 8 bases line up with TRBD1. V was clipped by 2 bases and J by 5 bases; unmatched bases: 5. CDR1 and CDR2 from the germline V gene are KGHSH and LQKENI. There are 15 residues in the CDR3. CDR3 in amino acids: CASSPGQGANNEQFF. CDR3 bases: TGTGCCAGCTCACCAGGGCAGGGGGCCAACAATGAGCAGTTCTTC.

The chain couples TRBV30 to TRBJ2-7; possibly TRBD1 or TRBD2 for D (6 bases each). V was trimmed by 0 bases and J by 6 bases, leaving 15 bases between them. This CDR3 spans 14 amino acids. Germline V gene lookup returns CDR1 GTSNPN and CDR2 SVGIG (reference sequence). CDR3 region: CAWSVGAGSSEQYF. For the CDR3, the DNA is TGTGCCTGGAGTGTGGGGGCGGGGAGTTCCGAGCAGTACTTC. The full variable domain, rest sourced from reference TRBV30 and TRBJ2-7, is SQTIHQWPATLVQPVGSPLSLECTVEGTSNPNLYWYRQAAGRGLQLLFYSVGIGQISSEVPQNLSASRPQDRQFILSSKKLLLSDSGFYLCAWSVGAGSSEQYFGPGTRLTVT.

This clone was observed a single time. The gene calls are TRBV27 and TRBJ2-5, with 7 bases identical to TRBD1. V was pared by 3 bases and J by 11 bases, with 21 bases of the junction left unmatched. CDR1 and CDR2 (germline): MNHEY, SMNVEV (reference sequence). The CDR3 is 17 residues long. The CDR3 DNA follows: TGTGCCAGCAGTTTTAGGGGGCAGCGAACAAACCGGATGGAGCAGTACTTC. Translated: CASSFRGQRTNRMEQYF.

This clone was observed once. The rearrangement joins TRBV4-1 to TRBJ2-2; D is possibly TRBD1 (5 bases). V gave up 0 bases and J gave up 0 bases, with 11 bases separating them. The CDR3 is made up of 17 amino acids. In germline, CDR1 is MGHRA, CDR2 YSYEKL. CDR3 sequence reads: CASSQDLWTSNTGELFF. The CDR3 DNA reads TGCGCCAGCAGCCAAGATCTGTGGACATCGAACACCGGGGAGCTGTTTTTT.

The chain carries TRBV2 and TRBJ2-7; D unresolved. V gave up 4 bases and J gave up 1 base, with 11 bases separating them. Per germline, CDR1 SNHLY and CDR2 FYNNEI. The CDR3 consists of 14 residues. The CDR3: CASSADTTSYEQYF. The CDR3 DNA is TGTGCCAGCAGTGCTGACACCACTTCCTACGAGCAGTACTTC.

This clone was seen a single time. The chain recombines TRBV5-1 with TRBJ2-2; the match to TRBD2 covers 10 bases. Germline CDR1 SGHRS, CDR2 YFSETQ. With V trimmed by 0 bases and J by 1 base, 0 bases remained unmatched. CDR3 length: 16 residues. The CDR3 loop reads CASSLGTSGNTGELFF. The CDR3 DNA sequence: TGCGCCAGCAGCTTGGGGACTAGCGGGAACACCGGGGAGCTGTTTTTT.